This TCR beta chain emerged from a study of blood T cell repertoires in COVID-19. This CDR3 comprises 14 residues. The ends lost 5 bases at V and 6 bases at J; junction bases unmatched: 6. Germline CDR1 reads SNHLY; CDR2 reads FYNNEI. Clones were read by immunoSEQ multiplex PCR, and TCRdb kept only the in-frame ones, dropping some. The repertoire consists of about 300,000 clones, with 70% to 90% occurring once and the leading ten covering 3.5% to 5%. The receptor was isolated from a man aged 25 to 40 who had recovered from COVID-19. Sample: PBMCs or T cells enriched from blood (not recorded which). The chain combines TRBV2 with TRBJ1-5; 8 bases are a match to TRBD1. The CDR3 nucleotides read TGTGCCAGCAGTAAGGACAGGGTGGGTCAGCCCCAGCATTTT. Protein product: CASSKDRVGQPQHF.